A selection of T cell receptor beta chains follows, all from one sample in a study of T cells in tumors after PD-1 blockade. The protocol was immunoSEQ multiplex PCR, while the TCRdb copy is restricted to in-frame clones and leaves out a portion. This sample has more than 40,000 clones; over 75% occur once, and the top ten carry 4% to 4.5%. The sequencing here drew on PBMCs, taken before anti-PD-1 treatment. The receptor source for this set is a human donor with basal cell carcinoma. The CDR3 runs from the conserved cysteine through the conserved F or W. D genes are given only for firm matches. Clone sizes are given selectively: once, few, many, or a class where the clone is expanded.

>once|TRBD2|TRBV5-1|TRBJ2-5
TGCGCCAGCCACGGGTCTAGCGGGGGGGAGACCCAGTACTTC
CASHGSSGGETQYF
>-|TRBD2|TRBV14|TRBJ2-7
TGTGCCACTTCCGGGACTATGTGGGCCGAGCAGTACTTC
CATSGTMWAEQYF
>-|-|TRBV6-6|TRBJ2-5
TGTGCCAGCACTCGAGGGGAGACCCAGTACTTC
CASTRGETQYF
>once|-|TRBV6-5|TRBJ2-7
TGTGCCAGCAGAGGGACGGGATCCTACGAGCAGTACTTC
CASRGTGSYEQYF
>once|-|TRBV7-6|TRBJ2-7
TGTGCCAGCAGCTCATGGACAGGAGGGATCTACGAGCAGTACTTC
CASSSWTGGIYEQYF
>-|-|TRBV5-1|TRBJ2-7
TGCGCCAGCAGCTCTGACAGTGCCTACGAGCAGTACTTC
CASSSDSAYEQYF
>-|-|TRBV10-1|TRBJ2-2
TGCGCCAGCAGTGAGAGGGCAGGTACAGGCGGGGAGCTGTTTTTT
CASSERAGTGGELFF
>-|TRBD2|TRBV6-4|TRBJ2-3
TGTGCCAGCAGTGAAGCGGGGGGCACAGATACGCAGTATTTT
CASSEAGGTDTQYF
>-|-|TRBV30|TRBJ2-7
TGTGCCTGGAGTGGAGGACATGGAGACGAGCAGTACTTC
CAWSGGHGDEQYF
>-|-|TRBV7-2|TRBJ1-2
TGTGCCAGCAGCTCGAGTTTCAGGCAGGGTGACTATGGCTACACCTTC
CASSSSFRQGDYGYTF
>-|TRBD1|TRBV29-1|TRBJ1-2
TGCAGCGTTGCGGTGGGACAGGGCAATGGCTACACCTTC
CSVAVGQGNGYTF
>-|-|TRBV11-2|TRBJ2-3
TGTGCCAGCAGCTTAGGACGTGGTCGGGGGGCTAGCACAGATACGCAGTATTTT
CASSLGRGRGASTDTQYF
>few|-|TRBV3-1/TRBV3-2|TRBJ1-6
TGTGCCAGCAGCCTGGGACGATATAATTCACCCCTCCACTTT
CASSLGRYNSPLHF
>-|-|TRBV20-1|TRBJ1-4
TGCAGTGCTAGTTGGGGGACGAATGAAAAACTGTTTTTT
CSASWGTNEKLFF
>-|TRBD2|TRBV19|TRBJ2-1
TGTGCCAGTAGTGGGGTAGCGGGGGTTTACAATGAGCAGTTCTTC
CASSGVAGVYNEQFF
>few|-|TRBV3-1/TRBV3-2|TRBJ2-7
TGTGCCAGCAGCCAAGGAAAGGTTGTCGAGCAGTACTTC
CASSQGKVVEQYF
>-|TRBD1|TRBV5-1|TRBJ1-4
TGCGCCAGCAGCCCAGGACAGGGGCCGGCTAATGAAAAACTGTTTTTT
CASSPGQGPANEKLFF
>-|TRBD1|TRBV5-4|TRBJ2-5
TGTGCCAGCAGGGAACAGGGGTTTCGCGAGACCCAGTACTTC
CASREQGFRETQYF
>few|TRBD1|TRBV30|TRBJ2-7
TGTGCCTGGAGTGAGGGAGTGGGACAGTACTACGAGCAGTACTTC
CAWSEGVGQYYEQYF
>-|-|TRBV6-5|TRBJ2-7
TGTGCCAGCAGTTACTCGGACGGGAGCTCCTACGAGCAGTACTTC
CASSYSDGSSYEQYF
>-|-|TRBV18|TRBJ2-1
TGTGCCAGCTCACCTGCGAGGACCTCCTACAATGAGCAGTTCTTC
CASSPARTSYNEQFF
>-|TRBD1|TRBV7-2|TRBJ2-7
TGTGCCAGCAGCTTAGGACAGGGGTACTACGAGCAGTACTTC
CASSLGQGYYEQYF
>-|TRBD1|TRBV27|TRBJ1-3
TGTGCCAGCAGTGATAGGGGGACAGGGGACTCTGGAAACACCATATATTTT
CASSDRGTGDSGNTIYF
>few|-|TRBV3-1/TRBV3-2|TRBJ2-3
TGTGCCAGCAGCCAAGATGATGGGGACCCAGATACGCAGTATTTT
CASSQDDGDPDTQYF
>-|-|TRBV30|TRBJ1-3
TGTGCCTGGAGTCCCACGGGCCGCTCTGGAAACACCATATATTTT
CAWSPTGRSGNTIYF
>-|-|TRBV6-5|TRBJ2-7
TGTGCCAGCAGTTACTCGAGGCAGGGGCTTTGGGAGCAGTACTTC
CASSYSRQGLWEQYF
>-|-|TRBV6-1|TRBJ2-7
TGTGCCAGCAGTGAGGCGGGGGCCCATTACGAGCAGTACTTC
CASSEAGAHYEQYF
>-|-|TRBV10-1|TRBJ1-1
TGCGCCAGCAGTCCTCAAACCGGAACCGCTTTCTTT
CASSPQTGTAFF
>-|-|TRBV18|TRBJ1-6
TGTGCCAGCTCACGAGGGGGAGCAGATAATTCACCCCTCCACTTT
CASSRGGADNSPLHF
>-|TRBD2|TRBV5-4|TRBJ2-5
TGTGCCAGCAGCTCTAGCGGGGGGTCCCCACCTCAAGAGACCCAGTACTTC
CASSSSGGSPPQETQYF
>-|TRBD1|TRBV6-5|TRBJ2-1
TGTGCCAGCAGAGGGACAGGGAACAATGAGCAGTTCTTC
CASRGTGNNEQFF